The 13 T cell receptor beta chains below all came from one sample that was sequenced in a study of blood T cell repertoires in COVID-19 (dated by TCRdb to the early 2020s). The protocol used for the library was the immunoSEQ multiplex PCR assay. TCRdb provides this immuneACCESS table in a form limited to in-frame rearrangements. Some clones are lacking; in checked studies, under half of them reflect an unresolved V gene, and why the rest are absent is not known. Here the sample has around 230,000 clones; roughly 86% occur a single time. The ten largest clonotypes hold roughly 3.5% of the sample. The specimen was PBMCs or T cells enriched from blood (not recorded which). These receptors originate from a woman in her thirties or forties with acute COVID-19.

The chain combines TRBV5-1 with TRBJ2-3, with 9 bases fitting TRBD2. The CDR3 covers 18 residues. Looked up from germline, CDR1 is SGHRS and CDR2 is YFSETQ. V gave up 0 bases and J gave up 1 base; unmatched junction bases: 9. The CDR3 DNA follows: TGCGCCAGCAGCTTGGGACTAGCGGCGACCCAGGGCACAGATACGCAGTATTTT. Its protein is CASSLGLAATQGTDTQYF.

The chain recombines TRBV30 with TRBJ2-5; TRBD2 is a possible D gene (6 bases). Germline CDR1 and CDR2: GTSNPN and SVGIG (reference sequence). The CDR3 runs to 14 residues. Trimming cost V 3 bases and J 0 bases, with 11 bases left between them. Here the CDR3 DNA reads TGTGCCTGGAGGCAAAGCGGGTACCAAGAGACCCAGTACTTC. It specifies CAWRQSGYQETQYF.

The genes are TRBV11-3 and TRBJ2-5; 7 positions agree with TRBD1. This CDR3 region has 14 residues. With 1 base clipped from V and 1 base from J, the junction kept 0 bases outside the gene matches. Germline loops: CDR1 SGHNT, CDR2 YENEEA. In nucleotides, the CDR3 is TGTGCCAGCAGCTTAGGGGACAGCCAAGAGACCCAGTACTTC. Translation gives CASSLGDSQETQYF.

This chain links TRBV28 with TRBJ1-5; D is unclear. This CDR3 is 17 amino acids long. Deletions cut 6 bases from V and 6 bases from J, with 24 bases between. The germline V gene encodes CDR1 MDHEN and CDR2 SYDVKM. CDR3 coding DNA: TGTGCCAGCAGAGCCCGAGGGATTCACGAAGGAGGTCAGCCCCAGCATTTT. Translation gives CASRARGIHEGGQPQHF. Full variable domain (rest looked up from reference TRBV28 and TRBJ1-5): DVKVTQSSRYLVKRTGEKVFLECVQDMDHENMFWYRQDPGLGLRLIYFSYDVKMKEKGDIPEGYSVSREKKERFSLILESASTNQTSMYLCASRARGIHEGGQPQHFGDGTRLSIL.

This clone has only a few counts. This rearrangement joins TRBV6-5 to TRBJ1-5, with no clear D. The CDR3 consists of 13 residues. Trimming took off 6 bases at V and 0 bases at J, with 6 bases between the two ends. The germline CDR1 and CDR2 sequences are MNHEY and SVGAGI. The CDR3 DNA follows: TGTGCCAGCAGGAGGAATAGCAATCAGCCCCAGCATTTT. Translating it yields CASRRNSNQPQHF.

The rearrangement links TRBV7-2 to TRBJ1-3; a weak D match, TRBD1 (6 bases). The V and J ends lost 5 bases and 0 bases respectively, with 11 bases between them. The CDR3 extends over 15 amino acids. Germline V gene sequence: CDR1 SGHTA, CDR2 FQGNSA. In DNA form, the CDR3 reads TGTGCCAGCAGCAAACAGGGTCACTCTGGAAACACCATATATTTT. It specifies CASSKQGHSGNTIYF. The variable domain in full, completed from reference TRBV7-2 and TRBJ1-3, reads GAGVSQSPSNKVTEKGKDVELRCDPISGHTALYWYRQSLGQGLEFLIYFQGNSAPDKSGLPSDRFSAERTGGSVSTLTIQRTQQEDSAVYLCASSKQGHSGNTIYFGEGSWLTVV.

The J gene is TRBJ2-3, the V gene TRBV11-2; D might be TRBD2 (6 bases). Germline lookup yields CDR1 SGHAT and CDR2 FQNNGV. CDR3 size: 15 residues. V was pared by 1 base and J by 3 bases, with 11 bases between. This CDR3 reads CASSLGPGETDTQYF. CDR3 coding DNA: TGTGCCAGCAGCTTAGGCCCGGGAGAAACAGATACGCAGTATTTT.

The chain employs TRBV7-9 and TRBJ2-3, with D possibly matching TRBD1 (7 bases). V was shortened by 5 bases and J by 4 bases, with 16 bases between the two germline ends. CDR3 length equals 15 residues. Germline assignment: CDR1 SEHNR and CDR2 FQNEAQ (reference sequence). CDR3 coding DNA: TGTGCCAGCAGCCCACAGGGGCCGGGGGCAGATACGCAGTATTTT. Amino acids: CASSPQGPGADTQYF.

This chain uses TRBV16 with TRBJ2-7, with D possibly being TRBD1 (6 bases). CDR3 length equals 15 residues. Germline V gene lookup returns CDR1 KGHSY and CDR2 FQNENV. The germline V and J ends were trimmed by 5 bases and 4 bases, with 18 bases remaining between them. The CDR3 spells CASSEIRQGLYEQYF. In DNA form, the CDR3 reads TGTGCCAGCAGCGAAATTCGCCAGGGGCTTTACGAGCAGTACTTC.

On this clone itself: An end of the junction does not agree with germline; a read error may underlie this. This chain connects TRBV6-5 to TRBJ2-7; possible D gene TRBD2, 6 bases. CDR1 and CDR2 from the germline V gene are MNHEY and SVGAGI. CDR3 length: 12 residues. In DNA form, the CDR3 reads TGTGCCAGCAGTTACGAATCAGGACTACTGAACTTC. Protein sequence: CASSYESGLLNF.

The V and J genes are TRBV28 and TRBJ2-1; 13 bases are a match to TRBD2. Per germline, CDR1 MDHEN and CDR2 SYDVKM. The CDR3 is made up of 17 amino acids. Trimming at V came to 2 bases and at J to 9 bases, leaving 10 bases not matched to a gene. The CDR3 DNA follows: TGTGCCAGCAGTTTACCCCGAACTAGCGGGAGGGCCGGTGAGCAGTTCTTC. Amino acid sequence: CASSLPRTSGRAGEQFF.

This clone was picked up a small number of times. The chain couples TRBV7-8 to TRBJ1-4; 10 bases match TRBD1. J gave up 7 bases and V 5 bases, and 4 bases lay outside the gene matches. This CDR3 is built from 14 residues. Germline CDR1 reads SGHVS; CDR2 reads FQNEAQ. Written as DNA, the CDR3 is TGTGCCAGCAGCCGTGGACAGGGGGTTGAAAAACTGTTTTTT. Translation: CASSRGQGVEKLFF.

The chain joins TRBV6-1 to TRBJ2-5; 8 nucleotides match TRBD2. This CDR3 has 15 amino acids. CDR1 and CDR2 from the germline V gene are MNHNS and SASEGT. V gave up 0 bases and J gave up 7 bases; unmatched junction bases: 7. CDR3 nucleotides: TGTGCCAGCAGTGAAGCCGCGGGAGGTTTTGCGACCCAGTACTTC. It yields the protein CASSEAAGGFATQYF.